This T cell receptor (beta chain) was sequenced in a study of blood T cell repertoires in COVID-19. About the research overall: Material from acute and convalescent COVID-19 was sourced from the United States, Italy and Spain. PBMCs, B-cell-depleted T cells, or T cells were the source of the cDNA or gDNA that made up the material.

How the authors handled the data: Amplification with reference gene primers provided the estimates of nucleated cell counts. Repertoires were generated with immunoSEQ multiplex PCR, while TCRdb's copy carries only in-frame clones and drops some. From that table come the V and J calls and clone size; the DNA was used to work out D and trimming. The table lists about 99,000 clones, 70% to 90% of them singletons. Looked up from germline, CDR1 is SGHRS and CDR2 is YFSETQ. The CDR3 extends over 15 amino acids. V was clipped by 1 base and J by 3 bases, with 13 bases between them. This TCR came from a man aged 45-60 years in a cohort sampled during active COVID-19. The specimen sequenced was peripheral blood. The chain joins TRBV5-1 to TRBJ2-5; D uncertain. The chain's CDR3 is CASSLTPSSKETQYF. Written as DNA, the CDR3 is TGCGCCAGCAGCTTGACACCTTCCTCCAAAGAGACCCAGTACTTC.